This T cell receptor beta chain was recovered during a study of early T cells in non-severe SARS-CoV-2 infection. This clonotype has just a few counts. The V gene end was trimmed by 1 base and the J gene end by 6 bases; junction bases not matched to a gene: 12. The germline V gene has CDR1 SGHDN and CDR2 FVKESK. The CDR3 consists of 18 residues. TCRdb used MiXCR to reprocess the 5' RACE reads, holding one entry per CDR3 protein. This sample yields around 81,000 distinct CDR3 sequences, of which more than 13% are seen a single time; 10% to 11% belongs to the top ten. Material for sequencing was whole blood. V and J are TRBV14 and TRBJ2-2; 9 nucleotides line up with TRBD1. The TCR comes from an adult who was a healthcare worker with PCR-confirmed SARS-CoV-2 infection or an uninfected control (not recorded which). CDR3: CASSQVFGTGKFAGELFF. The DNA for the CDR3 is TGTGCCAGCAGCCAAGTATTCGGGACAGGGAAGTTTGCCGGGGAGCTGTTTTTT.